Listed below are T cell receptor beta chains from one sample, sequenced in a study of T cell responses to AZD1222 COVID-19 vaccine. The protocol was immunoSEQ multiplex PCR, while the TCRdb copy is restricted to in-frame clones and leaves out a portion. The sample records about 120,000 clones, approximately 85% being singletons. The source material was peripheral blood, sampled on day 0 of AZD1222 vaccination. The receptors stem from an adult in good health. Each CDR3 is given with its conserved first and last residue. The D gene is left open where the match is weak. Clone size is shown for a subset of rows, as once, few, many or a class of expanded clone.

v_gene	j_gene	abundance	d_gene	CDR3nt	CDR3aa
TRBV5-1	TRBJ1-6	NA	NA	TGCGCCAGCAGCTCCGGACAAGACAGCTATAATTCACCCCTCCACTTT	CASSSGQDSYNSPLHF
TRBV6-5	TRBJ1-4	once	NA	TGTGCCATCGGGCCCGGGATGAGGGAAAAACTGTTTTTT	CAIGPGMREKLFF
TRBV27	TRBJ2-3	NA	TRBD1	TGTGCCAGCAGTTTGGGACAGGAGGCAGATACGCAGTATTTT	CASSLGQEADTQYF
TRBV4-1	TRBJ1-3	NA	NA	TGCGCCAGCAGCCAAGATAACTCTGGAAACACCATATATTTT	CASSQDNSGNTIYF
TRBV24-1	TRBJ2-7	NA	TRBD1	TGTGCCACCAGTGCCCCGGACAGGGACTACGAGCAGTACTTC	CATSAPDRDYEQYF
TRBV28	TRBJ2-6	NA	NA	TGTGCCAGCTCTTATTCTGGGGCCAACGTCCTGACTTTC	CASSYSGANVLTF
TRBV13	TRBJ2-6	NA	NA	TGTGCCAGCAGCTCTCTTAGAGGGACGACGGTAATAGGGGCCAACGTCCTGACTTTC	CASSSLRGTTVIGANVLTF
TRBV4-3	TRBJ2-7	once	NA	TGCGCCAGCAGCCAAGATCCCAGTTCCTACGAGCAGTACTTC	CASSQDPSSYEQYF
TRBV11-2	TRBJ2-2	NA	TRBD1	TGTGCCAGCAGCATCGACAGGGGGCGATACACCGGGGAGCTGTTTTTT	CASSIDRGRYTGELFF
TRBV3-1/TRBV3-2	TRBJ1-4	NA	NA	TGTGCCAGCAGCTACCTGCAGGGTGGTGAAAAACTGTTTTTT	CASSYLQGGEKLFF
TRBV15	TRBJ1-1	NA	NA	TGTGCCACCAGCGTAGCGAGGCAGGCTGAAGCTTTCTTT	CATSVARQAEAFF
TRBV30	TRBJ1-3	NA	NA	TGTGCCTGGGAAGGACGGAACTCTGGAAACACCATATATTTT	CAWEGRNSGNTIYF
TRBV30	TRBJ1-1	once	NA	TGTGCCTGGAAGACGGGTAGGGCTTTCTTT	CAWKTGRAFF
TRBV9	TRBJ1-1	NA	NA	TGTGCCAGCAGCGTAGGTCGGACAGATTGGGGCACTGAAGCTTTCTTT	CASSVGRTDWGTEAFF